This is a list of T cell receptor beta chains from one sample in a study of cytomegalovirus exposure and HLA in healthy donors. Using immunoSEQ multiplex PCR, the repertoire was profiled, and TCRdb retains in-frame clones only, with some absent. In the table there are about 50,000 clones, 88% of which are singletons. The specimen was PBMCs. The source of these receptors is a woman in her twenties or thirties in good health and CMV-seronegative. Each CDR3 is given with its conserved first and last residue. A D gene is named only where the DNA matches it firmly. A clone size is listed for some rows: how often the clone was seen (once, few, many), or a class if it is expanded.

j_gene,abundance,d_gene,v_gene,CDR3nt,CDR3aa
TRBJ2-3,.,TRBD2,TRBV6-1,TGTGCCAGCAGTGAAGAAGCGGGAGGGCCAGATACGCAGTATTTT,CASSEEAGGPDTQYF
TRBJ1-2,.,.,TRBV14,TGTGCCAGCAGCGAAAGCAGGGCAAATGGCTACACCTTC,CASSESRANGYTF
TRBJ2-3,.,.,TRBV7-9,TGTGCCATAGAAAGCACAGATACGCAGTATTTT,CAIESTDTQYF
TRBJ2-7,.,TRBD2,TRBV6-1,TGTGCCGGGGGAGCTAGCGGGAGTTTATACGAGCAGTACTTC,CAGGASGSLYEQYF
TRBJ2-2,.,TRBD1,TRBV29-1,TGCAGCGTCAGGACAGGGGGCGCGTTGAACACCGGGGAGCTGTTTTTT,CSVRTGGALNTGELFF
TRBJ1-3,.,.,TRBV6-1,TGTGCCAGCAGTGATAAGAGACTCCCGAGAAACACCATATATTTT,CASSDKRLPRNTIYF
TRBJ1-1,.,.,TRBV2,TGTGCCAGCAGTGAAGATCCAGGATTCATGAACACTGAAGCTTTCTTT,CASSEDPGFMNTEAFF
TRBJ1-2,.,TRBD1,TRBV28,TGTGCCAGCAGTGACAGGGGAGGCTACACCTTC,CASSDRGGYTF
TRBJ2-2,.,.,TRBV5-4,TGTGCCAGCAGCTTCCCCCTACCTAACACCGGGGAGCTGTTTTTT,CASSFPLPNTGELFF
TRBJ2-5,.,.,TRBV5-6,TGTGCCAGCAGCTTGTCGGGGGGCAGAAAGACCCAGTACTTC,CASSLSGGRKTQYF
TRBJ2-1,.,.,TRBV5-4,TGTGCCAGCAGCTTAAGGCAGGGTATCAATGAGCAGTTCTTC,CASSLRQGINEQFF
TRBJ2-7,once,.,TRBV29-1,TGCAGCGTTGAAGAATCTCGGGACGAGCAGTACTTC,CSVEESRDEQYF
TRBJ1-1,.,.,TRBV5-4,TGTGCCAGCAGCTTGGCCGGCGGGGTCACTGAAGCTTTCTTT,CASSLAGGVTEAFF
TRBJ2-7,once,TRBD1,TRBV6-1,TGTGCCAGCAGTGACAGGGGGTTTTTGTACGAGCAGTACTTC,CASSDRGFLYEQYF
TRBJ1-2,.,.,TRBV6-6,TGTGCCAGCAGTTACTCCAAAACCGACACAGATGGCTACACCTTC,CASSYSKTDTDGYTF
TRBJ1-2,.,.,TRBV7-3,TGTGCCACTCGACAGGTAAAGAACTATGGCTACACCTTC,CATRQVKNYGYTF
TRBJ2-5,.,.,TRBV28,TGTGCCAGCAGGCGGGGCCTCAAGAGAACCCAGTACTTC,CASRRGLKRTQYF
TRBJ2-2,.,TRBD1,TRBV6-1,TGTGCCAGCAGCCGGGACAGTTACACCGGGGAGCTGTTTTTT,CASSRDSYTGELFF
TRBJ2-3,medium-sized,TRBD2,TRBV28,TGTGCCAGCAGCTTGGGGGGGGCAGATACGCAGTATTTT,CASSLGGADTQYF
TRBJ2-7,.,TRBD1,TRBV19,TGTGCCAGTAGTACCCCAGGACAGGGGGACGAGCAGTACTTC,CASSTPGQGDEQYF
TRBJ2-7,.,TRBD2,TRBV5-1,TGCGCCAGCAGCTTCAGCGGGAGCCCCGACGAGCAGTACTTC,CASSFSGSPDEQYF
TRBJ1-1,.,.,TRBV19,TGTGCCAGTAGTATAAGTCGACAGATAAACACTGAAGCTTTCTTT,CASSISRQINTEAFF
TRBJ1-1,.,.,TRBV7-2,TGTGCCAGCAGCGCGAGCGTGAACACTGAAGCTTTCTTT,CASSASVNTEAFF
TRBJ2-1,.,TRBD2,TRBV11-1,TGTGCCAGCAGCAGAGATGAGGGACTAGCGGGAAATGAGCAGTTCTTC,CASSRDEGLAGNEQFF